This T cell receptor beta chain emerged from a study of cytomegalovirus exposure and HLA in healthy donors (dated by TCRdb to about 2017). Regarding the study in general: In an earlier analysis of about 560 of the donors, about 260 Gb of sequence data and 117 million unique TCR beta sequences from 150 million to 200 million T cells were reported. Approximately 300 gigabases of sequencing data and approximately 85 million unique TCR sequences were included in an early release covering roughly 600 HLA-typed donors. Among the approximately 420 genotyped donors, approximately 76% belonged to the genetic ancestry cluster associated with self-reported Caucasian donors. The study was designed to test whether signatures of past pathogen exposure could be identified by cataloging public T cell receptors. Using immunosequencing, the study profiled T cell repertoires from about 620 subjects and related those repertoires to cytomegalovirus serostatus. Along with the approximately 700-subject first cohort, a separate validation cohort of approximately 110 different subjects was used. The study combined high-throughput TCR immunosequencing, statistical association of individual TCRs with disease status, and machine learning to predict cytomegalovirus infection status. A later analysis re-analyzed previously published TCR beta repertoires from about 600 donors and added high-resolution HLA genotyping to study TCR occurrence patterns. In the later analysis, no new phenotypic data were used to find candidate immune exposures; instead, reliance was placed on TCR beta sequences and their occurrence across donors. An earlier analysis of 587 of the donors applied high-throughput TCR beta sequencing to assess whether each TCR beta V gene segment acted as functional or pseudogenic. Donor age, sex, ethnicity and CMV serostatus were collected together with the repertoire data. In a later genetic analysis, genome-wide SNP genotypes for 398 of the 666 donors were used, and that subset was treated as a discovery cohort. Every discovery cohort repertoire had been produced on one sequencing platform. HLA typing included class I and class II loci at four-digit resolution. Typing coverage differed by locus: A, B, C, DRB1 and DQB1 were typed in roughly 620-630 donors, DQA1 in about 550, DPA1 in some 600, and DPB1 in 400 to 490. Several DR-DQ haplotypes were treated as single units for association and clustering because of strong linkage in the cohort. Among some 400 genotyped donors of the cohort, an average of about 220,000 unique TCR beta nucleotide sequences was sequenced per donor, of which about 20% were non-productive. Findings and caveats that apply to the study as a whole: In this cohort, only TCR beta chains were sequenced, and detectable features were limited by the absence of alpha or paired-chain data. A further reported finding was that TCR beta sequences accurately predicted the HLA-A and HLA-B alleles for most subjects in the first cohort. In a later genetic analysis, a missense DCLRE1C variant was associated with V-gene and J-gene trimming of TCR beta chains, and the association was replicated in an independent cohort. In a later analysis, HLA-associated TCR beta chains were found to be more clonally expanded and to have lower generation probabilities than equally common non-associated chains. In a later analysis, several top co-occurrence clusters were reported to appear linked to parvovirus B19, influenza, CMV and Epstein-Barr virus. In a later analysis, the rate of TCR association differed among HLA loci, with DRB1 alleles having the most associated TCRs and HLA-C alleles having the fewest. Roughly uniform sequencing depth across donors was assumed in presence/absence analyses, although this assumption may not hold. CMV serostatus was the only immune exposure information available for the cohort. Cytomegalovirus status was reported to be diagnosed by the classifier with high specificity and sensitivity in both the original and validation cohorts. A group of highly shared sequence variants was considered likely to be a technical artifact of the sequencing pipeline. Linkage disequilibrium might explain the correlated functional status among segregating V segments, but an unknown experimental factor could not be excluded. In a later analysis, 16,951 TCR beta sequences were associated with specific HLA alleles at a false discovery rate of 0.05. HLA typing was unavailable for some donors at each locus, so association tests used only the typed subset. Most CMV-associated TCR beta chains appeared to be HLA-restricted in a later analysis, and the HLA associations seemed to be driven largely by CMV exposure. In vitro tests confirmed that a few of the cytomegalovirus-associated TCR beta chains recognize cytomegalovirus antigens. In the study, some 160 TCR beta chains were listed as associated with cytomegalovirus. The 87-base-pair reads could not distinguish some IMGT-functional V segments, including TRBV6-2 and TRBV6-3, so those segments were excluded. While some public TCRs were present in many individuals, most TCR sequences turned up only very rarely across donors. Broadly in line with IMGT annotations, most TCR beta V segments showed up in productive rearrangements about 87% or about 30% of the time in an earlier analysis of 450 to 750 of the donors. Because counts were too low, some 17 rarely observed V segments, including chromosome 9 orphons, were excluded from the earlier analysis of around 640 of the donors. When HLA alleles, especially DR and DQ, strongly co-occurred, TCR associations were difficult to assign to individual alleles. It was suggested by the authors that the approach could potentially be generalized to other disease states and immunological phenotypes. In a later genetic analysis, fewer N-insertions in productive TCRs were reported among donors in an Asian-associated ancestry cluster than the roughly 670-donor mean.

On this clone itself: Its antigen is unknown. Base-call qualities are not available, and no considerably larger clone is one nucleotide away.

As encoded in the germline V gene (reference sequence), CDR1 is SSHAT while CDR2 is FNYEAQ. V lost 5 bases and J lost 2 bases, and the count of bases not matched to a germline gene is 4. The CDR3 measures 15 amino acids from cysteine to phenylalanine. Only the CDR3 portion is preserved as DNA: 45 bases, with reading frame beginning at the first base. The cohort comprised some 680 healthy bone marrow donors. At the time of sampling, all cohort members were nominally healthy, though unrecorded immune exposures were likely present. The donor was CMV seronegative and belonged to the group of 320 or so seronegative cohort members. Every donor gave a peripheral blood sample, and the peripheral blood mononuclear cells from that sample were used for TCR beta sequencing. Genomic DNA extraction from the blood cell samples was performed with the Qiagen DNeasy Blood Extraction Kit. The receptor library was made with the immunoSEQ multiplex PCR assay. For the multiplex PCR, a mixture combining 60 forward primers for TCR Vbeta segments and 13 reverse primers for TCR Jbeta segments was used. The CDR3 region of rearranged TCR beta genes was amplified from genomic DNA by a multiplex PCR assay. The amplified TCR beta libraries were sequenced on the Illumina HiSeq System as 87-base-pair reads. The study's processing was this. A later analysis tallied around 87 million unique TCR beta chains across the 550 to 850 repertoires, and roughly 11 million of those chains were shared by two or more donors. Raw reads were error-corrected and collapsed into unique sequences with a nearest-neighbor algorithm that merged closely related sequences to remove PCR and sequencing errors. To assign V, D and J gene segments, CDR3 sequences were aligned to IMGT reference sequences. For a sequence to be retained, at least a six-nucleotide match to both a V gene segment and a J gene segment was required. Rearrangements were called productive when the CDR3 lacked stop codons and stayed in frame with V and J; all others were non-productive. CDR3 was defined according to IMGT convention as the region running from the second conserved V-encoded cysteine to the conserved J-encoded phenylalanine. The earlier analysis of about 530 of the donors excluded any sequence lacking an unambiguous match to a single V gene segment. An earlier analysis of a few hundred of the donors classified V segments as functional when productive rearrangements were above 56.7% and as segregating when the standard deviation between donors was above 5%. A statistical classification framework was built to diagnose cytomegalovirus status from the catalog of TCR beta chain sequences. In a later analysis, V and J genes were assigned by comparing TCR nucleotide sequences against IMGT/GENE-DB human TR gene sequences. In a later analysis, CDR3 sequences and most-parsimonious VDJ recombination scenarios were assigned using the TCRdist pipeline. A later analysis defined each TCR beta chain by its CDR3 amino acid sequence plus V-gene family, and excluded reads lacking a unique V-gene family. To address suspected cross-contamination and a sequencing artifact, a later analysis removed over 500 highly shared, low-generation-probability nucleotide sequences. A later analysis calculated a clonal expansion index for each public chain from normalized within-repertoire ranks of inferred template counts. A later analysis computed generation probabilities with a VDJ recombination model fitted to out-of-frame rearrangements, and checked the results against IGoR. A later analysis scored TCR-TCR, TCR-HLA and TCR-CMV co-occurrence with hypergeometric tests, applying a repertoire-size bias correction to TCR pairs. A later analysis estimated false discovery rates by permuting HLA or CMV assignments 20 times. In a later analysis, co-occurring TCRs were grouped with DBSCAN, and TCRdist sequence similarity was added when clustering was performed within HLA-allele-positive subsets. Repertoires with fewer than 30,000 or more than 120,000 public chains, plus five repertoires with anomalous nucleotide sharing, were excluded from co-occurrence clustering. The table was pulled from immuneACCESS by TCRdb, which kept in-frame rearrangements only. Such tables lose some clones; where checked, under half of the loss comes from unresolved V genes, and the rest has no known cause. D and trimming come from the DNA, and the V and J calls and clone size come from that table. A total of approximately 150,000 clones appear in this sample, over 80% of them only once. Jointly, the top ten make up 2.9% of the sample.

This TCR was recovered from a woman in her 30s in good health and CMV-seronegative. The chain was built from TRBV7-7 and TRBJ2-2; the junction holds 8 bases that match TRBD1. Sequencing used PBMCs. Read as DNA, the sequence is TGTGCCAGCAGCACCGGGACAGGAAACACCGGGGAGCTGTTTTTT. Its protein reads: CASSTGTGNTGELFF.